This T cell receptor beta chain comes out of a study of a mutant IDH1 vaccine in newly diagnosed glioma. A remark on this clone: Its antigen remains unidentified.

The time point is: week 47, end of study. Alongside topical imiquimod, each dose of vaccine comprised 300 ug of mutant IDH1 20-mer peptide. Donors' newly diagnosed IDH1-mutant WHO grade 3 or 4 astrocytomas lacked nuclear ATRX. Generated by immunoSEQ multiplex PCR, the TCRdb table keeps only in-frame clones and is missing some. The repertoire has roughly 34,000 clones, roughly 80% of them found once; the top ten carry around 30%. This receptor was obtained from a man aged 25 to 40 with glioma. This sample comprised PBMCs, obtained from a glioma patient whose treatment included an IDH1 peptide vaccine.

The DNA for the CDR3 is TGCGCCAGCAGCTCCTTTGACAGCTTTGCAACTAATGAAAAACTGTTTTTT. Its protein is CASSSFDSFATNEKLFF. The chain has TRBV5-1 and TRBJ1-4, with a weak D call TRBD1 (5 bases). There are 17 residues in the CDR3. The ends were cut back, 3 bases at V and 0 bases at J, with 15 bases in the middle. CDR1 SGHRS and CDR2 YFSETQ come from the germline V gene.